The next 17 T cell receptor beta chains were all read from a single sample in a study of identical twins. TCRdb reanalysed the 5' RACE reads using MiXCR and keeps one entry per CDR3 protein. The sample yields 460,000 or so distinct CDR3 sequences, approximately 15% seen once. These data were likewise used in another study, on yellow fever vaccine responses in identical twins.

Sequenced material: CD4+ T cells sorted from blood. Every receptor here comes from a woman aged 18-29 years in good health.

The rearrangement joins TRBV21-1 to TRBJ2-7; no check of the table's D call, TRBD1, against the DNA was made. TRBV21-1 is classified as a pseudogene. The CDR3 contains 14 residues. CDR3 residues: CASSKGGQGSEQYF. The CDR3 DNA reads as TGTGCCAGCAGCAAAGGAGGACAGGGGAGCGAGCAGTACTTC.

This clonotype has just a few counts. The J gene is TRBJ2-5, the V gene TRBV12-3 or TRBV12-4; D remains ambiguous. V was trimmed by 2 bases and J by 0 bases, leaving 13 bases between them. The CDR3 is 16 residues long. CDR3 DNA sequence: TGTGCCAGCAGTTTATCACTTTCCGGGCACCAAGAGACCCAGTACTTC. Translating it yields CASSLSLSGHQETQYF.

The rearrangement links TRBV27 to TRBJ2-5, with a possible D match to TRBD2 (5 bases). With 0 bases removed from V and 5 bases from J, the gap between germline ends came to 16 bases. The CDR3 runs 16 residues. The germline gives CDR1 MNHEY, CDR2 SMNVEV (reference sequence). CDR3 residues: CASSLSTIRDGETQYF. The CDR3 bases are TGTGCCAGCAGTTTATCGACTATTCGAGACGGGGAGACCCAGTACTTC.

This clonotype was observed a few times. The chain recombines TRBV20-1 with TRBJ1-6; D unresolved. V dropped 3 bases and J dropped 4 bases, with 7 bases sitting between them. CDR1 DFQATT and CDR2 SNEGSKA come from the germline V gene (reference sequence). The CDR3 is 13 residues long. CDR3 sequence reads: CSASDGYNSPLHF. In nucleotides, the CDR3 is TGCAGTGCTAGTGACGGGTATAATTCACCCCTCCACTTT.

This clonotype was observed many times. V is TRBV12-3 or TRBV12-4 and J is TRBJ2-1, with 9 bases that match TRBD2. J lost 5 bases, V lost 6 bases, and 5 bases had no gene match. The CDR3 is made up of 14 amino acids. CDR3: CASSLRTSDNEQFF. CDR3 nucleotide sequence: TGTGCCAGCAGCCTCAGGACTAGCGACAATGAGCAGTTCTTC.

V is TRBV20-1 and J is TRBJ2-5; TRBD2 matches 9 bases. This CDR3 spans 13 amino acids. V was pared by 5 bases and J by 5 bases, with 6 bases of the junction left unmatched. CDR1 DFQATT and CDR2 SNEGSKA come from the germline V gene (reference sequence). The CDR3 DNA reads as TGCAGTGCTCTGCGGGGGGGCCGGGAGACCCAGTACTTC. Translation: CSALRGGRETQYF.

CDR3 residues: CASSLSFTSGGYEQYF. DNA of the CDR3: TGTGCCAGCAGCTTAAGTTTTACTAGCGGGGGTTACGAGCAGTACTTC. The chain carries TRBV7-2 and TRBJ2-7, with 11 positions matching TRBD2. The CDR3 runs to 16 residues. V gave up 2 bases and J gave up 4 bases; unmatched junction bases: 7. Per the germline V gene, CDR1 is SGHTA and CDR2 is FQGNSA.

In this sample, this clonotype turned up many times. This chain uses TRBV12-3 or TRBV12-4 with TRBJ1-1; 7 bases are a match to TRBD1. V dropped 3 bases and J dropped 4; count of bases not matched to a gene: 5. The CDR3 contains 14 residues. The CDR3 loop is CASSFGTAITEAFF. The CDR3 DNA follows: TGTGCCAGCAGTTTCGGGACAGCGATCACTGAAGCTTTCTTT.

V and J are TRBV5-8 and TRBJ2-2; 8 nucleotides align to TRBD1. J was trimmed by 3 bases and V by 4 bases; bases with no gene match: 5. The germline CDR1 and CDR2 sequences are SGHTS and YDEGEE. The CDR3 is 15 amino acids. This CDR3 reads CASSAGTGYTGELFF. For the CDR3, the DNA is TGTGCCAGCAGCGCCGGGACAGGATACACCGGGGAGCTGTTTTTT.

This clonotype has a count of ten or more. The chain couples TRBV5-1 to TRBJ2-1, with D maybe TRBD2 (6 bases). The CDR3 contains 15 residues. Germline V gives CDR1 SGHRS, CDR2 YFSETQ. The germline V and J ends were trimmed by 6 bases and 0 bases, with 13 bases remaining between them. CDR3 nucleotides: TGCGCCAGCACCTGGGGGGTTAGCTCCTACAATGAGCAGTTCTTC. Residues: CASTWGVSSYNEQFF.

V gene TRBV9 combines with J gene TRBJ2-5, with D possibly being TRBD2 (6 bases). This CDR3 is built from 15 residues. Germline V gene sequence: CDR1 SGDLS, CDR2 YYNGEE. Trimming took off 4 bases at V and 3 bases at J, with 16 bases between the two ends. CDR3: CASSSPGLDKETQYF. CDR3 DNA: TGTGCCAGCAGCTCACCGGGACTGGATAAAGAGACCCAGTACTTC.

This clonotype was detected only a few times. The gene calls are TRBV2 and TRBJ1-1; D uncertain. This CDR3 is 13 amino acids long. Trimming stripped 3 bases from V and 0 bases from J, with 5 bases between. The germline gives CDR1 SNHLY, CDR2 FYNNEI. CDR3 nucleotide sequence: TGTGCCAGCAGTGACAGCATGAACACTGAAGCTTTCTTT. Protein product: CASSDSMNTEAFF.

There are a few counts of this clonotype. The chain links TRBV2 to TRBJ1-1; unclear D gene. CDR3 length: 15 residues. Germline values: CDR1 SNHLY, CDR2 FYNNEI. Deletions cut 7 bases from V and 0 bases from J, with 15 bases between. CDR3 sequence (DNA): TGTGCCAGCACCACCTCCACGGCCTTGAACACTGAAGCTTTCTTT. It is translated as CASTTSTALNTEAFF.

The chain combines TRBV6-6 with TRBJ2-7, with unresolved D. V lost 2 bases and J 7 bases, leaving 9 bases between the germline ends. From germline, CDR1 is MNHNY and CDR2 SVGAGI (reference sequence). CDR3 length: 12 residues. CDR3 sequence reads: CASSYGMREQYF. In nucleotides, the CDR3 is TGTGCCAGCAGTTACGGTATGAGGGAGCAGTACTTC.

This chain joins TRBV15 and TRBJ2-1; TRBD2 aligns across 15 bases. Germline CDR1 reads LNHNV; CDR2 reads YYDKDF (reference sequence). The CDR3 contains 18 residues. V lost 4 bases and J lost 0; bases outside the gene matches: 4. In nucleotides, the CDR3 is TGTGCCACCAGCACGGGACTAGCGGGAGGCCGCTCCTACAATGAGCAGTTCTTC. Its translation: CATSTGLAGGRSYNEQFF.

This clonotype was seen only a few times. V gene TRBV3-1 combines with J gene TRBJ2-3, with a tentative D call TRBD1 (5 bases). CDR3 length: 16 residues. V lost 4 bases and J 6 bases, leaving 20 bases between the germline ends. CDR1 is LGHDT and CDR2 is YNNKEL in the germline V gene (reference sequence). Here the CDR3 DNA reads TGTGCCAGCAGCCCCTACCAGGACACTGACGGGGATACGCAGTATTTT. Protein: CASSPYQDTDGDTQYF.

This clonotype was observed a few times. Germline is not matched at one junction end, which may reflect a read error. V usage is TRBV12-3 or TRBV12-4 and J usage is TRBJ2-4; TRBD2 is a possible D gene (6 bases). This CDR3 is built from 16 residues. The CDR3 protein is CASRLASDPGVHIQYF. The CDR3, as DNA: TGTGCCAGCAGGTTAGCCAGCGACCCGGGGGTCCACATTCAGTACTTC.